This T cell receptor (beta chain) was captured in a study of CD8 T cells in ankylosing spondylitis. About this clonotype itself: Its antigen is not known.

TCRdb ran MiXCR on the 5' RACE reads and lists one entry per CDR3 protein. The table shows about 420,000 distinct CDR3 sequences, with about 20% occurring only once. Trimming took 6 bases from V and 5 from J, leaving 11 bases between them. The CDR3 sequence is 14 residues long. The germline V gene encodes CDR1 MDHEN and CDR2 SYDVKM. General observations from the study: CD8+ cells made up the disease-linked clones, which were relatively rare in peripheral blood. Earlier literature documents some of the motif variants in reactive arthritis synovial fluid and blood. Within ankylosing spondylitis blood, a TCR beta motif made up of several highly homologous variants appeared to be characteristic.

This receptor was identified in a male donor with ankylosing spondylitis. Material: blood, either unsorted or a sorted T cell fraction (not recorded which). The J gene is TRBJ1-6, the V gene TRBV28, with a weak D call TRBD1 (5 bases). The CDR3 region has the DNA TGTGCCAGCAGACCAGGGTTGGATAATTCACCCCTCCACTTT. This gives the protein CASRPGLDNSPLHF.